One sample yielded the 27 T cell receptor beta chains listed below, sequenced in a study of cytomegalovirus exposure and HLA in healthy donors. Assay: immunoSEQ multiplex PCR; the TCRdb copy retains only in-frame clones and omits some. The repertoire consists of around 70,000 clones, with roughly 94% occurring once and the leading ten covering under 2%. Material for sequencing was PBMCs. The receptors were sampled from a woman between 18 and 29 years old in good health and CMV-seropositive.

V gene TRBV19 combines with J gene TRBJ1-3, with D possibly TRBD1 on 5 matching bases. Trimming left V 3 bases short and J 4 bases short, with 16 bases between. Germline CDR1 and CDR2: LNHDA and SQIVND (reference sequence). This CDR3 region has 16 residues. The CDR3 spells CASSITLGRAGNTIYF. DNA for the CDR3: TGTGCCAGTAGTATCACCTTGGGCAGGGCGGGAAACACCATATATTTT.

V usage is TRBV30 and J usage is TRBJ1-2; D is ambiguous. The V end lost 5 bases, the J end lost 0 bases, and 13 bases lay between the germline ends. CDR3 size: 14 residues. Germline CDR1 reads GTSNPN; CDR2 reads SVGIG (reference sequence). CDR3 in DNA: TGTGCCTGGGCCCGTGAGGGTGCTAACTATGGCTACACCTTC. Translated: CAWAREGANYGYTF.

Only one count was recorded for this clone. The rearrangement uses TRBV19 and TRBJ1-3; D is perhaps TRBD1 (6 bases). The CDR3 runs 15 residues. Germline V CDR1 and CDR2: LNHDA, SQIVND (reference sequence). The V end was cut by 8 bases, the J end by 0 bases, with 14 bases between. The CDR3 sequence: CASWDTAYSGNTIYF. In DNA form, the CDR3 reads TGTGCCAGTTGGGACACCGCATACTCTGGAAACACCATATATTTT.

J is TRBJ2-3 and V is TRBV2; D remains ambiguous. Trimming left V 6 bases short and J 0 bases short, with 10 bases between. CDR3 length equals 14 residues. Germline V CDR1 and CDR2: SNHLY, FYNNEI. This CDR3 is CASRNRVSTDTQYF. The DNA of the CDR3 is TGTGCCAGCAGAAACAGAGTTAGCACAGATACGCAGTATTTT.

V usage is TRBV7-9 and J usage is TRBJ2-7, with D possibly being TRBD1 (6 bases). The V end lost 7 bases, the J end lost 3 bases, and 13 bases lay between the germline ends. CDR1 is SEHNR, CDR2 FQNEAQ, per germline (reference sequence). CDR3 length: 13 amino acids. CDR3 sequence: CASTNRELYEQYF. The CDR3 DNA reads TGTGCCAGCACCAACAGGGAACTCTACGAGCAGTACTTC.

The chain joins TRBV5-4 to TRBJ1-1; no reliable D call. Between the trimmed V and J ends, which lost 2 bases and 8 bases, there was a span of 13 bases. Germline CDR1 and CDR2: SGHNT and YYREEE (reference sequence). CDR3 length equals 13 residues. The chain's CDR3 is CASSFLQYSEAFF. DNA of the CDR3: TGTGCCAGCAGCTTCCTACAGTACTCGGAAGCTTTCTTT.

The chain has TRBV7-7 and TRBJ1-2, with 10 bases matching TRBD1. V shed 5 bases and J 0 bases; nucleotides not matched to a gene: 15. The CDR3 is 19 amino acids. Germline CDR1 and CDR2: SSHAT and FNYEAQ (reference sequence). This CDR3 reads CASSVKGQGFVLANYGYTF. CDR3 bases: TGTGCCAGCAGCGTAAAGGGACAGGGGTTTGTCCTAGCTAACTATGGCTACACCTTC.

The chain recombines TRBV5-4 with TRBJ2-2; 8 nucleotides match TRBD1. The CDR3 has 16 amino acids. Trimming at V came to 4 bases and at J to 2 bases, leaving 7 bases not matched to a gene. Germline CDR1 is SGHNT and CDR2 is YYREEE (reference sequence). Written as DNA, the CDR3 is TGTGCCAGCAGCCCTCCCAGGGGGCGTAACACCGGGGAGCTGTTTTTT. Its protein is CASSPPRGRNTGELFF.

The gene calls are TRBV10-2 and TRBJ1-2; no definite D call. The CDR3 totals 13 residues. V was shortened by 9 bases and J by 4 bases, with 15 bases between the two germline ends. The germline V gene encodes CDR1 WSHSY and CDR2 SAAADI. The CDR3 loop reads CASSTGEIYGYTF. DNA for the CDR3: TGCGCCAGTTCAACCGGGGAGATCTATGGCTACACCTTC.

V gene TRBV9 combines with J gene TRBJ1-2, with no clear D. The CDR3 runs 15 residues. Germline CDR1 SGDLS, CDR2 YYNGEE. With 4 bases removed from V and 4 bases from J, the gap between germline ends came to 17 bases. CDR3 bases: TGTGCCAGCAGCCCCGACCCTCAGGCTGGCTATGGCTACACCTTC. It translates to CASSPDPQAGYGYTF.

This chain uses TRBV7-2 with TRBJ2-3, with TRBD2 matching 7 bases. Trimming cost V 5 bases and J 11 bases; bases outside gene matches: 7. Germline V gene sequence: CDR1 SGHTA, CDR2 FQGNSA. This CDR3 contains 12 residues. The CDR3 spells CASSPSGTMQYF. The CDR3 DNA sequence: TGTGCCAGCAGCCCTTCGGGGACTATGCAGTATTTT.

V usage is TRBV14 and J usage is TRBJ2-7; no definite D call. The CDR3 loop spans 14 amino acids. The germline V gene encodes CDR1 SGHDN and CDR2 FVKESK. Trimming removed 1 base from V and 6 bases from J, with 13 bases in between. Written as DNA, the CDR3 is TGTGCCAGCAGCCAAGGCGAGTTTACGGGCGAGCAGTACTTC. This encodes CASSQGEFTGEQYF.

V is TRBV6-6 and J is TRBJ1-6; possibly TRBD1 for D (6 bases). Germline CDR1 reads MNHNY; CDR2 reads SVGAGI (reference sequence). The CDR3 covers 14 residues. The germline V and J ends were trimmed by 10 bases and 4 bases, with 14 bases remaining between them. In nucleotides, the CDR3 is TGTGCCACGATGGGACACCAATATAATTCACCCCTCCACTTT. This gives the protein CATMGHQYNSPLHF.

The chain combines TRBV4-1 with TRBJ1-1; no definite D call. Trimming cost V 3 bases and J 1 base, with 15 bases left between them. The germline V gene encodes CDR1 MGHRA and CDR2 YSYEKL. CDR3 length: 16 amino acids. The CDR3 sequence is CASSQQVGPGNTEAFF. CDR3 in DNA: TGCGCCAGCAGCCAGCAAGTGGGTCCAGGGAACACTGAAGCTTTCTTT.

The chain links TRBV2 to TRBJ1-2; no clear D. The CDR3 loop spans 18 amino acids. Germline V gene data show CDR1 as SNHLY and CDR2 as FYNNEI. Trimming left V 4 bases short and J 2 bases short, with 23 bases between. The CDR3 nucleotides are TGTGCCAGCAGTGTGTCGGGGATCAGTTTTTCGGGGAACTATGGCTACACCTTC. Protein: CASSVSGISFSGNYGYTF.

The chain couples TRBV7-9 to TRBJ1-1; the D gene is possibly TRBD1 (5 bases). Germline loops: CDR1 SEHNR, CDR2 FQNEAQ (reference sequence). This CDR3 contains 13 residues. The germline V and J ends were trimmed by 2 bases and 3 bases, with 7 bases remaining between them. The CDR3 nucleotides read TGTGCCAGCAGCTTACTCAGGGACACTGAAGCTTTCTTT. This codes for CASSLLRDTEAFF.

The chain joins TRBV18 to TRBJ1-2; no firm D call. CDR3 length equals 13 residues. V was clipped by 3 bases and J by 7 bases, with 12 bases between them. The germline CDR1 and CDR2 sequences are KGHSH and LQKENI. This chain's CDR3 is CASSPLHSGGYTF. CDR3 nucleotide sequence: TGTGCCAGCTCACCCCTCCACAGTGGTGGCTACACCTTC.

This clone has a single count. CDR3 in DNA: TGTGCCAGCTCCCGGGACAGACCAAATCAGCCCCAGCATTTT. Its protein is CASSRDRPNQPQHF. The V gene is TRBV2, the J gene TRBJ1-5; 7 nucleotides match TRBD1. The V segment lost 8 bases and the J segment 4 bases; nucleotides outside the gene matches: 8. This CDR3 has 14 residues. Looked up from germline, CDR1 is SNHLY and CDR2 is FYNNEI. Together with reference TRBV2 and TRBJ1-5, the CDR3 gives the full variable domain: EPEVTQTPSHQVTQMGQEVILRCVPISNHLYFYWYRQILGQKVEFLVSFYNNEISEKSEIFDDQFSVERPDGSNFTLKIRSTKLEDSAMYFCASSRDRPNQPQHFGDGTRLSIL.

This rearrangement joins TRBV27 to TRBJ2-7, with D tentatively TRBD1 (6 bases). The CDR3 is 15 amino acids. CDR1 and CDR2 (germline): MNHEY, SMNVEV (reference sequence). V was shortened by 2 bases and J by 3 bases, with 14 bases between the two germline ends. The CDR3 spells CASSLTLDRNYEQYF. Written as DNA, the CDR3 is TGTGCCAGCAGTTTAACCCTTGACAGGAACTACGAGCAGTACTTC.

The chain joins TRBV6-1 to TRBJ1-5; no reliable D call. The germline V gene has CDR1 MNHNS and CDR2 SASEGT. This CDR3 region has 16 residues. V lost 2 bases, J lost 0 bases, and 11 bases lay in between. The chain's CDR3 is CASSELGGYSNQPQHF. In DNA, the CDR3 is TGTGCCAGCAGTGAATTAGGAGGGTATAGCAATCAGCCCCAGCATTTT.

V gene TRBV11-3 combines with J gene TRBJ2-7; 9 bases are shared with TRBD2. From germline, CDR1 is SGHNT and CDR2 YENEEA. The trim removed 5 bases at V and 6 bases at J, leaving 8 bases unmatched. The CDR3 is 14 amino acids. The chain's CDR3 is CASSSLAGSTEQYF. The CDR3 DNA reads TGTGCCAGCAGCAGTCTAGCGGGGTCGACCGAGCAGTACTTC.

This sequence joins TRBV5-4 and TRBJ1-1; tentative D call: TRBD1 (5 bases). Germline loops: CDR1 SGHNT, CDR2 YYREEE (reference sequence). The CDR3 spans 15 residues. V was trimmed by 4 bases and J by 0 bases, leaving 13 bases between them. The DNA for the CDR3 is TGTGCCAGCAGCCCAAGGGGCAGATTGAACACTGAAGCTTTCTTT. It is translated as CASSPRGRLNTEAFF.

The chain has TRBV19 and TRBJ2-1; 11 bases are shared with TRBD2. Per germline, CDR1 LNHDA and CDR2 SQIVND (reference sequence). CDR3 length: 18 residues. V gave up 6 bases and J gave up 5 bases; unmatched junction bases: 15. Here the CDR3 DNA reads TGTGCCAGTAGCCTATCCCCGACTAGCGGGAATATTCACAATGAGCAGTTCTTC. As protein: CASSLSPTSGNIHNEQFF. Looking up the rest from reference TRBV19 and TRBJ2-1 gives the full variable domain: DGGITQSPKYLFRKEGQNVTLSCEQNLNHDAMYWYRQDPGQGLRLIYYSQIVNDFQKGDIAEGYSVSREKKESFPLTVTSAQKNPTAFYLCASSLSPTSGNIHNEQFFGPGTRLTVL.

V usage is TRBV6-5 and J usage is TRBJ1-2, with 9 bases matching TRBD1. Germline V gene sequence: CDR1 MNHEY, CDR2 SVGAGI. The CDR3 is 15 residues long. Losses at the gene ends were 5 bases for V and 5 bases for J; bases not matched to a gene: 9. The CDR3 DNA reads as TGTGCCAGCAGTCCCCGGGACAGGGCCGGGTATGGCTACACCTTC. Translated, it gives CASSPRDRAGYGYTF.

This sequence joins TRBV5-1 and TRBJ2-7; TRBD1 aligns across 9 bases. The V gene's germline CDR1 is SGHRS and CDR2 YFSETQ. The CDR3 consists of 15 residues. The junction had 10 bases not matched to a gene; V was cut back by 5 bases and J by 4 bases. DNA for the CDR3: TGCGCCAGCAGAAACGAGGACAGGGGAGTATACGAGCAGTACTTC. It encodes CASRNEDRGVYEQYF.

As for this clone: Distinct nucleotide sequences in the sample also encode this CDR3. V gene TRBV10-3 combines with J gene TRBJ2-2; the D gene is possibly TRBD1 (6 bases). Trimming pared 0 bases from V and 1 base from J, leaving 6 bases between. CDR1 is ENHRY, CDR2 SYGVKD, per germline. The CDR3 has 15 amino acids. CDR3 in DNA: TGTGCCATCAGTGAGTCGGGACAGAACACCGGGGAGCTGTTTTTT. Its protein product is CAISESGQNTGELFF.

The chain recombines TRBV21-1 with TRBJ2-7; the D call in the table, TRBD1, was not verified against the DNA. TRBV21-1 is a pseudogene locus. CDR3 size: 16 residues. CDR3 residues: CASSKPRHQAYYEQYF. In nucleotides, the CDR3 is TGTGCCAGCAGCAAGCCTCGTCACCAGGCCTACTACGAGCAGTACTTC.